These T cell receptor beta chains were read from a single sample in a study of PD-1 blockade in classical Hodgkin lymphoma. Here immunoSEQ multiplex PCR was the method, and the copy in TCRdb shows in-frame clones only, minus some. The top ten clones hold around 17% of a sample with about 93,000 clones, roughly 76% of them seen once. This material consisted of peripheral blood mononuclear cells (PBMCs), taken before the second cycle of nivolumab. The receptors were sampled from a human donor with classical Hodgkin lymphoma. CDR3s leave out the opening cysteine and the closing phenylalanine or tryptophan. For some rows the clone size is stated as once, few or many, or as a class when expanded; others skip it.

CDR3,V,size
ASSLQAVGEQF,TRBV7-3,-
AISVGTSGRGAQETQY,TRBV10-3,-
ASSLRRENTEAF,TRBV7-9,-
AIRSTGTGLGEQY,TRBV10-3,-
ASSLGAGGIYEQY,TRBV5-4,-
ASRTSSYSNQPQH,TRBV6-4,once
ASRGTGVNQPQH,TRBV6-5,-
VRSLGTSGTYNEQF,TRBV7-5,-
ASSNRGDGNQPQH,TRBV18,-
ATSRAGGLQETQY,TRBV15,-
AISELPQETQY,TRBV10-3,once
ASSLAGGYNEQF,TRBV10-2,-
ASSFTGASYEQY,TRBV28,-
ASSSLVPQETQY,TRBV11-1,-
ASSGGYEQY,TRBV25-1,-
ASSPRASHYGYT,TRBV27,-
ASSSDPTDTQY,TRBV4-2,many
ASSLAGYTEAF,TRBV27,-
ASSTGPGVEQF,TRBV21-1,once
AISEVRRSSYNEQF,TRBV10-3,-
ASSFNRNTEAF,TRBV27,-
ASSVQGAKGQPQH,TRBV19,many
SAIWTRGAF,TRBV20-1,-
ASSLIAGGPGELF,TRBV10-2,-
ASSPQLLALQSYEQY,TRBV5-1,once
ASIKNGGGGAF,TRBV19,-
ASNALTPGANVLT,TRBV5-1,-
ASSPGVSAQY,TRBV4-2,-
ASSPDRASHYEQY,TRBV4-2,few
ASSGERDTGELF,TRBV2,-
ASSEQTRMGTQY,TRBV2,-
ASGLSGLAGAETQY,TRBV12-5,-
ASYRSRDRNTEAF,TRBV30,-
ASSFPTGWSGANVLT,TRBV5-6,-
ASSLTSGAGSYNEQF,TRBV11-3,-
ASSDPRGAQETQY,TRBV25-1,-
ASTSHLHNNNEQF,TRBV11-2,once
ASSPTGQVTYEQY,TRBV5-5,-
ASSVAGTGGYGYT,TRBV9,-
AISTGTGGAETQY,TRBV10-3,-
ASGLPSGLAGYDEQY,TRBV28,-
ASSLGDRIQETQY,TRBV5-4,-
AGLAGGPHDADTQY,TRBV5-4,-
APQGTPDNEQF,TRBV5-3,-
ASSIVGTSGRVPYEQY,TRBV19,-
AWSPPGTPASYEQY,TRBV30,-
ASSLVGKETQY,TRBV5-1,-
ASRGGAGISYEQY,TRBV2,-
ASRQLATTGELF,TRBV7-2,-
ASSFSGVSYNEQF,TRBV7-3,-
ASSLGGQGSYEQY,TRBV7-2,-
ASSQVSWPSEKLF,TRBV14,-
ASKRAESYNEQF,TRBV6-1,-
ASFRGLNTGELF,TRBV2,-
ASSQDLGETTDTQY,TRBV4-2,-
ASSARDSAYNEQF,TRBV5-4,-
ATTPSGPSYNEQF,TRBV7-2,-
ASSYGRVRETQY,TRBV6-5,-
ASSDPGQGWTEAF,TRBV19,-
ASSLGRINTGELF,TRBV7-6,-